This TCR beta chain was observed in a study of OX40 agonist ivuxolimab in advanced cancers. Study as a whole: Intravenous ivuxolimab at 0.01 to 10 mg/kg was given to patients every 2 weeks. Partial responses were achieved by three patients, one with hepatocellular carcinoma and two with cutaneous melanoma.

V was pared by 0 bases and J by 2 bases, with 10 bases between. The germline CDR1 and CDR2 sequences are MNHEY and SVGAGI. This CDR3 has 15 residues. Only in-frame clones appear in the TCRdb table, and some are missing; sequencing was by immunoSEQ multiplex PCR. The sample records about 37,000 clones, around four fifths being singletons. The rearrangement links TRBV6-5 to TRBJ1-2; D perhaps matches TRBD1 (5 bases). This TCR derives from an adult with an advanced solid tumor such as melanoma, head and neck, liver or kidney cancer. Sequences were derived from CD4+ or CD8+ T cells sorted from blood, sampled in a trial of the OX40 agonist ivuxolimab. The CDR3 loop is CASSYSRGANYGYTF. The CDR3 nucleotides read TGTGCCAGCAGTTACTCACGGGGCGCGAACTATGGCTACACCTTC.